This T cell receptor beta chain stems from a study of blood T cell dynamics during melanoma immunotherapy. The method was immunoSEQ multiplex PCR; TCRdb's version includes in-frame clones alone and lacks a portion of them. The table lists almost 15,000 clones, 80% to 95% of them singletons. The CDR3 runs to 12 residues. The germline V gene encodes CDR1 SGHDN and CDR2 FVKESK. The sample's time point: week 3, after first cycle of checkpoint inhibitor. Patients had no prior systemic cancer treatment, immunosuppressants or other active cancers. V gene TRBV14 combines with J gene TRBJ2-5; D not certain. The DNA end favors TRBJ2-7, so the J call may be wrong. The input for sequencing was blood, taken from a patient treated with checkpoint blockade. The source of this sequence is a human donor with melanoma. The CDR3 protein is CASSQEGYEQYF. The CDR3 DNA follows: TGTGCCAGCAGCCAAGAGGGCTACGAGCAGTACTTC.